A selection of T cell receptor beta chains follows, all from one sample in a study of lymphopenia after photon versus proton radiotherapy. TCRdb's copy holds only in-frame clones and misses some; the assay was immunoSEQ multiplex PCR. The sample lists 89,000 or so clones, about 83% occurring once. The sequencing here drew on peripheral blood, taken from a patient treated with proton-based radiotherapy. The receptor source for this set is a man aged 55 to 69 with pancreatic cancer. Each CDR3 is given with its conserved first and last residue. The D gene is left open where the match is weak. Size tells how often a clone was seen (once, few, many) or the class of an expanded clone, and some rows leave it out.

v_gene: TRBV28; d_gene: NA; abundance: NA; j_gene: TRBJ2-2; CDR3aa: CASSRDISGTGELFF; CDR3nt: TGTGCCAGCAGTCGGGACATATCAGGCACCGGGGAGCTGTTTTTT
v_gene: TRBV7-9; d_gene: TRBD2; abundance: NA; j_gene: TRBJ2-7; CDR3aa: CASSLELAGPYSYEQYF; CDR3nt: TGTGCCAGCAGCTTAGAACTAGCGGGCCCCTACTCCTACGAGCAGTACTTC
v_gene: TRBV7-2; d_gene: TRBD2; abundance: NA; j_gene: TRBJ2-7; CDR3aa: CASSLASLAGTYEQYF; CDR3nt: TGTGCCAGCAGCTTAGCGAGCCTAGCGGGGACCTACGAGCAGTACTTC
v_gene: TRBV6-1; d_gene: NA; abundance: NA; j_gene: TRBJ1-2; CDR3aa: CASSSGEDYTF; CDR3nt: TGTGCCAGCAGTTCTGGGGAGGACTACACCTTC
v_gene: TRBV5-1; d_gene: TRBD1; abundance: NA; j_gene: TRBJ1-3; CDR3aa: CASSLGLGGAFSGNTIYF; CDR3nt: TGCGCCAGCAGCTTGGGATTAGGGGGCGCCTTCTCTGGAAACACCATATATTTT
v_gene: TRBV2; d_gene: NA; abundance: NA; j_gene: TRBJ1-3; CDR3aa: CASSEGRSSGNTIYF; CDR3nt: TGTGCCAGCAGTGAAGGACGGTCCTCTGGAAACACCATATATTTT
v_gene: TRBV6-6; d_gene: NA; abundance: NA; j_gene: TRBJ2-3; CDR3aa: CARGRTDTQYF; CDR3nt: TGTGCCAGGGGGCGCACAGATACGCAGTATTTT
v_gene: TRBV11-2; d_gene: NA; abundance: NA; j_gene: TRBJ1-2; CDR3aa: CASSPIRGSYYGYTF; CDR3nt: TGTGCCAGCAGCCCGATAAGGGGTAGTTACTATGGCTACACCTTC
v_gene: TRBV30; d_gene: NA; abundance: NA; j_gene: TRBJ2-6; CDR3aa: CAWSVGGSGANVLTF; CDR3nt: TGTGCCTGGAGTGTTGGGGGCTCTGGGGCCAACGTCCTGACTTTC
v_gene: TRBV5-1; d_gene: NA; abundance: NA; j_gene: TRBJ2-5; CDR3aa: CASSSGLPQETQYF; CDR3nt: TGCGCCAGCAGCTCCGGACTACCTCAAGAGACCCAGTACTTC
v_gene: TRBV28; d_gene: NA; abundance: NA; j_gene: TRBJ2-5; CDR3aa: CASSRGRGPAQETQYF; CDR3nt: TGTGCCAGCAGTAGGGGGAGGGGGCCAGCCCAAGAGACCCAGTACTTC
v_gene: TRBV19; d_gene: TRBD1; abundance: few; j_gene: TRBJ1-5; CDR3aa: CASTDRDRNQPQHF; CDR3nt: TGTGCCAGTACAGACAGGGATAGGAATCAGCCCCAGCATTTT
v_gene: TRBV5-6; d_gene: NA; abundance: NA; j_gene: TRBJ2-5; CDR3aa: CASSLWRAPSFQETQYF; CDR3nt: TGTGCCAGCAGCTTGTGGCGGGCGCCCTCCTTCCAAGAGACCCAGTACTTC
v_gene: TRBV14; d_gene: TRBD1; abundance: NA; j_gene: TRBJ2-3; CDR3aa: CASSQLRDRMITDTQYF; CDR3nt: TGTGCCAGCAGCCAACTACGGGACAGGATGATCACAGATACGCAGTATTTT
v_gene: TRBV11-2; d_gene: NA; abundance: once; j_gene: TRBJ1-5; CDR3aa: CASSLGDYSNQPQHF; CDR3nt: TGTGCCAGCAGCTTGGGGGATTATAGCAATCAGCCCCAGCATTTT
v_gene: TRBV6-5; d_gene: NA; abundance: few; j_gene: TRBJ1-3; CDR3aa: CASSAGRSGNTIYF; CDR3nt: TGTGCCAGCAGTGCCGGCCGCTCTGGAAACACCATATATTTT
v_gene: TRBV7-8; d_gene: NA; abundance: NA; j_gene: TRBJ2-7; CDR3aa: CASTGDFHEQYF; CDR3nt: TGTGCCAGCACAGGGGACTTCCACGAGCAGTACTTC
v_gene: TRBV11-2; d_gene: TRBD1; abundance: NA; j_gene: TRBJ2-2; CDR3aa: CASSPAGQGAITGELFF; CDR3nt: TGTGCCAGCAGCCCCGCGGGGCAGGGGGCGATAACCGGGGAGCTGTTTTTT
v_gene: TRBV29-1; d_gene: NA; abundance: NA; j_gene: TRBJ2-6; CDR3aa: CSVRTVYSGANVLTF; CDR3nt: TGCAGCGTTAGGACGGTATACTCTGGGGCCAACGTCCTGACTTTC
v_gene: TRBV29-1; d_gene: NA; abundance: NA; j_gene: TRBJ2-3; CDR3aa: CSVDRTENTDTQYF; CDR3nt: TGCAGCGTTGACCGGACAGAGAACACAGATACGCAGTATTTT
v_gene: TRBV6-5; d_gene: NA; abundance: NA; j_gene: TRBJ1-4; CDR3aa: CASSWGRGGEKLFF; CDR3nt: TGTGCCAGCAGTTGGGGTAGGGGTGGTGAAAAACTGTTTTTT
v_gene: TRBV5-1; d_gene: TRBD1; abundance: NA; j_gene: TRBJ2-3; CDR3aa: CASSSGQAVPDTQYF; CDR3nt: TGCGCCAGCAGCTCCGGACAGGCCGTCCCAGATACGCAGTATTTT
v_gene: TRBV6-6; d_gene: NA; abundance: NA; j_gene: TRBJ2-5; CDR3aa: CASTRAGIGETQYF; CDR3nt: TGTGCCAGCACTAGAGCGGGCATAGGGGAGACCCAGTACTTC
v_gene: TRBV5-1; d_gene: NA; abundance: NA; j_gene: TRBJ2-7; CDR3aa: CASRPTSGSHEQYF; CDR3nt: TGCGCCAGCCGACCGACATCAGGGTCCCACGAGCAGTACTTC
v_gene: TRBV19; d_gene: TRBD2; abundance: once; j_gene: TRBJ2-1; CDR3aa: CASSSRLAAHQFF; CDR3nt: TGTGCCAGTAGTTCCCGGCTAGCGGCCCATCAGTTCTTC
v_gene: TRBV27; d_gene: NA; abundance: medium-sized; j_gene: TRBJ1-2; CDR3aa: CASSPGQNYGYTF; CDR3nt: TGTGCCAGCAGCCCAGGACAGAACTATGGCTACACCTTC
v_gene: TRBV5-1; d_gene: NA; abundance: NA; j_gene: TRBJ2-1; CDR3aa: CASSPPDSLNEQFF; CDR3nt: TGCGCCAGCAGCCCGCCTGACAGTCTCAATGAGCAGTTCTTC
v_gene: TRBV27; d_gene: NA; abundance: NA; j_gene: TRBJ2-1; CDR3aa: CASSYVLSSYNEQFF; CDR3nt: TGTGCCAGCAGTTACGTCCTGAGCTCCTACAATGAGCAGTTCTTC
v_gene: TRBV18; d_gene: NA; abundance: NA; j_gene: TRBJ1-5; CDR3aa: CASSPRQTYSNQPQHF; CDR3nt: TGTGCCAGCTCACCAAGACAGACTTATAGCAATCAGCCCCAGCATTTT
v_gene: TRBV13; d_gene: NA; abundance: NA; j_gene: TRBJ2-2; CDR3aa: CASRLRGSGTGELFF; CDR3nt: TGTGCCAGCAGGCTCAGGGGAAGTGGCACCGGGGAGCTGTTTTTT
v_gene: TRBV7-3; d_gene: TRBD2; abundance: NA; j_gene: TRBJ2-1; CDR3aa: CASSDGRTSNEQFF; CDR3nt: TGTGCCAGCAGCGATGGCAGGACTAGCAATGAGCAGTTCTTC
v_gene: TRBV5-4; d_gene: TRBD1; abundance: NA; j_gene: TRBJ2-1; CDR3aa: CASSPGQGRNEQFF; CDR3nt: TGTGCCAGCAGTCCGGGACAGGGCCGCAATGAGCAGTTCTTC
v_gene: TRBV28; d_gene: NA; abundance: NA; j_gene: TRBJ1-2; CDR3aa: CASAGTRQVGDGYTF; CDR3nt: TGTGCCAGCGCTGGCACCCGACAGGTTGGCGATGGCTACACCTTC
v_gene: TRBV10-2; d_gene: NA; abundance: NA; j_gene: TRBJ1-4; CDR3aa: CASSESAGMVAKLFF; CDR3nt: TGCGCCAGCAGTGAGTCCGCAGGGATGGTTGCAAAACTGTTTTTT
v_gene: TRBV6-6; d_gene: TRBD1; abundance: once; j_gene: TRBJ1-4; CDR3aa: CASTRGLFEKLFF; CDR3nt: TGTGCCAGCACCAGGGGGCTCTTTGAAAAACTGTTTTTT
v_gene: TRBV5-5; d_gene: NA; abundance: NA; j_gene: TRBJ1-5; CDR3aa: CASSFRDGQPQHF; CDR3nt: TGTGCCAGCAGCTTCAGGGACGGCCAGCCCCAGCATTTT
v_gene: TRBV6-1; d_gene: NA; abundance: medium-sized; j_gene: TRBJ1-2; CDR3aa: CASSELRGVGYTF; CDR3nt: TGTGCCAGCAGTGAATTACGTGGGGTGGGCTACACCTTC
v_gene: TRBV7-3; d_gene: NA; abundance: NA; j_gene: TRBJ1-1; CDR3aa: CASSPGQMNTEAFF; CDR3nt: TGTGCCAGCAGCCCAGGACAGATGAACACTGAAGCTTTCTTT
v_gene: TRBV28; d_gene: NA; abundance: few; j_gene: TRBJ2-5; CDR3aa: CASSPSLVAAGQETQYF; CDR3nt: TGTGCCAGCAGTCCATCCCTGGTCGCCGCGGGCCAAGAGACCCAGTACTTC
v_gene: TRBV28; d_gene: TRBD1; abundance: NA; j_gene: TRBJ2-7; CDR3aa: CASRATGGPTYEQYF; CDR3nt: TGTGCCAGCAGGGCGACAGGGGGCCCGACCTACGAGCAGTACTTC
v_gene: TRBV18; d_gene: TRBD1; abundance: NA; j_gene: TRBJ1-2; CDR3aa: CASSPQTGEGLSGYTF; CDR3nt: TGTGCCAGCTCACCACAAACAGGGGAGGGTCTGAGTGGCTACACCTTC
v_gene: TRBV29-1; d_gene: NA; abundance: NA; j_gene: TRBJ2-7; CDR3aa: CSVEAGGPPPEQYF; CDR3nt: TGCAGCGTTGAAGCTGGGGGCCCTCCCCCCGAGCAGTACTTC